This TCR beta chain was identified during a study of T cell responses to AZD1222 COVID-19 vaccine (dated by TCRdb to about 2021). Context from the whole study: TCR sequencing was performed for 230 to 250 trial participants, of whom some 200 were given two doses of AZD1222 and around 26 were given two doses of MenACWY control vaccine. Enrollment into the trials was organized by age into subgroups of 18-55, 56-69 and 70-plus years, and those subgroups contained around 150, 28 and 57 TCR-sequenced participants, respectively.

Trimming takes 1 base from V and 4 bases from J, and the germline ends sit 15 bases apart. Measured from the cysteine to the phenylalanine, the CDR3 is 16 residues long. This entry keeps only the CDR3 DNA: 48 bases, framed from base 1. CDR1 SGHKS and CDR2 YYEKEE are derived from the germline V gene (reference sequence). About this clone itself: Its antigen is currently not known. Qualities for individual bases were not recorded, and no much larger clone is one base off.

The full study reports these points: Conclusions about previously exposed vaccinees are limited because only six or seven AZD1222 recipients were SARS-CoV-2 seropositive at baseline. No day 14 peak-response samples were available, so repertoires were characterized only after the peak T cell response. The 56-69-year group was small, and its depth increase did not reach significance, likely because of low power. CD4 TCRs associated with the vaccine covered the entire spike protein, and the dominant responses were in regions 160-218 and 743-854. A significant rise in spike-specific TCR breadth and depth was observed after two AZD1222 doses relative to day 0 and relative to MenACWY recipients. Reportedly, close to half of the unique spike-specific TCRs recognized epitopes lying outside the regions that are mutated in the B.1.351 and B.1.1.7 variants. Participants were mostly white British and included more females than males, and it was suggested by the authors that clonal diversity may have been underestimated.

The CDR3 regions of human TCRbeta chains were analyzed by immunosequencing. The original methods were these. TCRs in the repertoires were matched against a reference library of SARS-CoV-2-specific TCRs that had been generated with the MIRA antigen-specificity platform. Breadth was defined as the fraction of unique TCRs that were SARS-CoV-2-associated. Depth was defined as the fraction of total T cells that were SARS-CoV-2-associated. Using the MIRA data, each spike-specific TCR was assigned both to the spike region to which the TCR was reactive and to a CD4 or CD8 class. Log10-transformed breadth and depth values were compared by one-way ANOVA with Sidak's multiple comparisons tests. TCRdb provides this immuneACCESS table in a form limited to in-frame rearrangements. Some clones are lacking; in checked studies, under half of them reflect an unresolved V gene, and why the rest are absent is not known. V and J calls and clone size are given by that table; D and trimming were obtained from the DNA. Within this sample are some 69,000 clones, with around four fifths of them counted one time only. The ten biggest clones cover roughly 25% of the sample.

This specimen's time point label, interpreted: about 28 days (+/-7) after the second vaccine dose. AZD1222 recipients with second doses at about 4 weeks or about 12 weeks were pooled, because spike-specific TCR depth and breadth did not differ between schedules. The vaccinee samples were drawn from two UK trials, COV001 and COV002, one of which was a single-blind randomized controlled phase 2/3 trial testing AZD1222 (ChAdOx1 nCoV-19) in healthy adults. For TCRbeta chain sequencing, PBMC samples were collected from trial participants at day 0 and at day 28 after the second dose. Sample: peripheral blood, taken 28 days after the second AZD1222 dose. This clonotype was obtained from an adult who received the AZD1222 COVID-19 vaccine. The chain links TRBV5-5 with TRBJ1-3; TRBD1 is perhaps the D gene, given 6 matching bases. The CDR3 is CASSLRGKSVGNTIYF. The sequence in DNA is TGTGCCAGCAGCTTGAGGGGGAAATCGGTGGGAAACACCATATATTTT.